The clone carrying this T cell receptor beta chain was counted at least ten times. Its antigen remains unknown. These data are taken from a study of response to subunit inactivated influenza vaccine. The study's findings and limits: Each seasonal influenza vaccination, the authors suggested, recruits few new T cells.

TCRdb called the RT-PCR reads again in MiXCR, with one record for every CDR3 protein. The sample carries a few hundred thousand distinct CDR3 sequences, about 15% recorded once. The V gene end was trimmed by 4 bases and the J gene end by 5 bases; junction bases not matched to a gene: 6. The CDR3 extends over 14 amino acids. In germline, CDR1 is KGHDR, CDR2 SFDVKD. This TCR was recovered from a man aged 50 or older who received an inactivated influenza vaccine. The chain combines TRBV24-1 with TRBJ2-7; 8 positions match TRBD2. Sequenced material: PBMCs from blood, taken about 11 days after vaccination. The CDR3 protein is CATSDPGTSNEQYF. The CDR3 DNA is TGTGCCACCAGTGACCCCGGGACTAGTAACGAGCAGTACTTC.